This TCR beta chain stems from a study of blood T cells in healthy people across ages. PCR was performed a second time for roughly 7 to 11 cycles using a sample-barcoded 5' primer and a J-beta primer mix. TCRdb called the 5' RACE reads again in MiXCR, with one record for every CDR3 protein. The sample comprises about 1.4 million distinct CDR3 sequences, around 59% of which are singletons, and 6.5% to 8.5% rests with the top ten. Findings and limits, study-wide: Expanded clonotype changes were possibly confounded by unknown donor CMV status.

This clonotype was observed many times. The target antigen is unknown. The sequence was collected from a man aged 18 to 35 in good health. The material sequenced was blood.

The CDR3 reads CASSPSGGTQYF. For the CDR3, the DNA is TGTGCCAGCAGTCCCTCTGGGGGGACCCAGTACTTC. The V call is TRBV12-3 or TRBV12-4, the J call TRBJ2-5; D tentatively reads TRBD1 or TRBD2 (5 bases each). The V end lost 5 bases, the J end lost 7 bases, and 11 bases lay between the germline ends. CDR3 length: 12 residues.